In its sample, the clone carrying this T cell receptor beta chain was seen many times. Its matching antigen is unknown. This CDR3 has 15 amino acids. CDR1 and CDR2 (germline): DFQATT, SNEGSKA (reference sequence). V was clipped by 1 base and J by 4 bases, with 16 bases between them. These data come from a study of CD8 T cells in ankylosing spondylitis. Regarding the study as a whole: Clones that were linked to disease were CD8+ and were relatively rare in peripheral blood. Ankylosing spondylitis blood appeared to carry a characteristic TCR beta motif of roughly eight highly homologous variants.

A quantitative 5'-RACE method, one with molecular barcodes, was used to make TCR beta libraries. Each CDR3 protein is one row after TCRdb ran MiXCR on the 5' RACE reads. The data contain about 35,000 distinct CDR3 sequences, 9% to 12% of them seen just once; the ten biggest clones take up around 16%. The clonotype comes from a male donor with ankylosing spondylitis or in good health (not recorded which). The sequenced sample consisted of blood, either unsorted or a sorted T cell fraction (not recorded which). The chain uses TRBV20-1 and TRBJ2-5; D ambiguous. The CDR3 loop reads CSARVPQRAPETQYF. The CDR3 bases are TGCAGTGCTAGAGTTCCCCAGCGTGCCCCAGAGACCCAGTACTTC.